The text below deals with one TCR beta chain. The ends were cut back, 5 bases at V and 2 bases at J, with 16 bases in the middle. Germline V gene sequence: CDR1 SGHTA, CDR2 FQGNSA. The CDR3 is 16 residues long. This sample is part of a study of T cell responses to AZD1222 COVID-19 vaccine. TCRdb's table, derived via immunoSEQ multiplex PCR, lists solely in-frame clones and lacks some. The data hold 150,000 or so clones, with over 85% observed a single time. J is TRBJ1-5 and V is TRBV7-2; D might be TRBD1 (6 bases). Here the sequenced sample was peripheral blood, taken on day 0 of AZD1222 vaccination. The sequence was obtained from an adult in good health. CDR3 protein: CASSLLGGWRNQPQHF. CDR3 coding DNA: TGTGCCAGCAGCCTACTGGGGGGCTGGCGCAATCAGCCCCAGCATTTT.